These 6 T cell receptor beta chains share one sample of origin, sequenced in a study of blood T cell repertoires in COVID-19. Sequencing used immunoSEQ multiplex PCR; TCRdb keeps in-frame clones, though not all of them. The repertoire consists of fewer than 500,000 clones, with approximately 90% occurring once and the leading ten covering approximately 1.5%. Sequenced input: peripheral blood. The origin of the receptors is a woman aged 30 to 39 with active or convalescent COVID-19.

The V and J genes are TRBV7-9 and TRBJ1-2, with a possible D match to TRBD1 (6 bases). Between the trimmed V and J ends, which lost 0 bases and 8 bases, there was a span of 28 bases. The length of the CDR3 is 19 residues. Germline V gene data show CDR1 as SEHNR and CDR2 as FQNEAQ (reference sequence). CDR3 region: CASSLAYLREAAQGWGYTF. CDR3 coding DNA: TGTGCCAGCAGCTTAGCGTATCTGAGAGAAGCGGCACAGGGCTGGGGCTACACCTTC.

This clone appeared many times. J is TRBJ2-2 and V is TRBV6-5; D might be TRBD2 (6 bases). The germline gives CDR1 MNHEY, CDR2 SVGAGI. The V end lost 2 bases, the J end lost 0 bases, and 7 bases lay between the germline ends. This CDR3 comprises 15 residues. The CDR3 region has the DNA TGTGCCAGCAGTTACCGCGGGGCGAACACCGGGGAGCTGTTTTTT. Encoded protein: CASSYRGANTGELFF.

This chain links TRBV19 with TRBJ2-1; 11 bases are shared with TRBD1. The V gene end was trimmed by 6 bases and the J gene end by 6 bases; junction bases not matched to a gene: 1. Germline CDR1 and CDR2: LNHDA and SQIVND (reference sequence). The CDR3 contains 13 residues. The CDR3 here is CASRGTGGNEQFF. For the CDR3, the DNA is TGTGCCAGTAGAGGGACAGGGGGCAATGAGCAGTTCTTC.

This clone was detected once. The chain joins TRBV18 to TRBJ1-2, with 10 bases fitting TRBD1. CDR1 and CDR2 (germline): KGHSH, LQKENI. The junction had 6 bases not matched to a gene; V was cut back by 0 bases and J by 8 bases. The CDR3 has 15 amino acids. This CDR3 is CASSPPDRGSKGYTF. The CDR3, as DNA: TGTGCCAGCTCACCACCGGACAGGGGGTCTAAGGGCTACACCTTC. The full variable domain, completed using reference TRBV18 and TRBJ1-2, is NAGVMQNPRHLVRRRGQEARLRCSPMKGHSHVYWYRQLPEEGLKFMVYLQKENIIDESGMPKERFSAEFPKEGPSILRIQQVVRGDSAAYFCASSPPDRGSKGYTFGSGTRLTVV.

This clone came up a few times. In DNA, the CDR3 is TGTGCCACCTACCCCGGGGGAGGGGCGCGGACTGAAGCTTTCTTT. Translating gives CATYPGGGARTEAFF. J is TRBJ1-1 and V is TRBV28; TRBD1 is a possible D gene (5 bases). The V gene's germline CDR1 is MDHEN and CDR2 SYDVKM. The CDR3 is made up of 15 amino acids. Between the trimmed V and J ends, which lost 10 bases and 5 bases, there was a span of 23 bases.

This chain uses TRBV11-2 with TRBJ2-3, with TRBD2 identical over 10 bases. Per germline, CDR1 SGHAT and CDR2 FQNNGV. The CDR3 covers 17 residues. V gave up 1 base and J gave up 2 bases; unmatched junction bases: 6. CDR3 DNA: TGTGCCAGCAGCTTAGGCACAGCGGGGGGGTCCACAGATACGCAGTATTTT. Protein product: CASSLGTAGGSTDTQYF.